This paragraph reports one T cell receptor (beta chain). Its cognate antigen is unknown. The data are from a study of regulatory T cells in long-lasting Graves disease. CDR3-region Arm-PCR and iRepertoire HTBI primers produced the TCR beta libraries. TCRdb recomputed calls from the multiplex PCR reads with MiXCR, one row per CDR3 protein. This sample has 400,000 to 600,000 distinct CDR3 sequences, with about 22% found just once. CDR3 length: 16 residues. From germline, CDR1 is MNHEY and CDR2 SVGAGI. V dropped 3 bases and J dropped 0 bases, with 11 bases sitting between them. Noted time point: persistent/refractory GD, antithyroid drugs over 5 years with positive TRAb. PBMC-extracted RNA yielded the TCR library. The study, taken as a whole, reports: Favored gene segments in persistent disease were TRBV28, TRBJ1-2 and TRBJ2-5. In persistent patients, shared public clonotypes (more than 2,500) outnumbered those in new patients (about 1,000).

This receptor was identified in a female donor with Graves disease. V and J are TRBV6-5 and TRBJ2-2, with a possible D match to TRBD1 (5 bases). The sample was peripheral blood mononuclear cells (PBMCs), taken when the disease was refractory, from a patient treated with antithyroid drugs. The CDR3 region is CASSYMGQPNTGELFF. DNA for the CDR3: TGTGCCAGCAGTTATATGGGGCAGCCGAACACCGGGGAGCTGTTTTTT.